This T cell receptor (beta chain) was identified during a study of T-cell memory formation after mild COVID-19. As to this clonotype: Its antigen is not known.

The CDR3 totals 16 residues. V shed 2 bases and J 9 bases; nucleotides not matched to a gene: 9. Germline CDR1 MNHEY, CDR2 SVGAGI. Researchers used 5'RACE with constant-segment primers to make TCR alpha and TCR beta cDNA libraries that carry sample barcodes and UMIs. TCRdb reanalysed the 5' RACE reads using MiXCR and keeps one entry per CDR3 protein. The sample gives about 470,000 distinct CDR3 sequences, approximately 25% of which show up once; around 13% is in the top ten. Study conclusions and caveats: Contracting CD4+ clones sat mainly in CM and EM; CD8+ in EMRA. Among clones contracting day 15 to 85, CD4/CD8 was balanced, whereas later expanders leaned CD4+.

The chain uses TRBV6-5 and TRBJ2-7, with TRBD2 identical over 14 bases. The sample comprised PBMCs or a T cell subset sorted from them (not recorded which). The TCR comes from an adult woman who had mild COVID-19 (a few samples of this study predate the infection). Cell type and time point are not known. In DNA form, the CDR3 reads TGTGCCAGCAGTTACCAAGGGACTAGCGGGAGCCTCGGGCAGTACTTC. It specifies CASSYQGTSGSLGQYF.